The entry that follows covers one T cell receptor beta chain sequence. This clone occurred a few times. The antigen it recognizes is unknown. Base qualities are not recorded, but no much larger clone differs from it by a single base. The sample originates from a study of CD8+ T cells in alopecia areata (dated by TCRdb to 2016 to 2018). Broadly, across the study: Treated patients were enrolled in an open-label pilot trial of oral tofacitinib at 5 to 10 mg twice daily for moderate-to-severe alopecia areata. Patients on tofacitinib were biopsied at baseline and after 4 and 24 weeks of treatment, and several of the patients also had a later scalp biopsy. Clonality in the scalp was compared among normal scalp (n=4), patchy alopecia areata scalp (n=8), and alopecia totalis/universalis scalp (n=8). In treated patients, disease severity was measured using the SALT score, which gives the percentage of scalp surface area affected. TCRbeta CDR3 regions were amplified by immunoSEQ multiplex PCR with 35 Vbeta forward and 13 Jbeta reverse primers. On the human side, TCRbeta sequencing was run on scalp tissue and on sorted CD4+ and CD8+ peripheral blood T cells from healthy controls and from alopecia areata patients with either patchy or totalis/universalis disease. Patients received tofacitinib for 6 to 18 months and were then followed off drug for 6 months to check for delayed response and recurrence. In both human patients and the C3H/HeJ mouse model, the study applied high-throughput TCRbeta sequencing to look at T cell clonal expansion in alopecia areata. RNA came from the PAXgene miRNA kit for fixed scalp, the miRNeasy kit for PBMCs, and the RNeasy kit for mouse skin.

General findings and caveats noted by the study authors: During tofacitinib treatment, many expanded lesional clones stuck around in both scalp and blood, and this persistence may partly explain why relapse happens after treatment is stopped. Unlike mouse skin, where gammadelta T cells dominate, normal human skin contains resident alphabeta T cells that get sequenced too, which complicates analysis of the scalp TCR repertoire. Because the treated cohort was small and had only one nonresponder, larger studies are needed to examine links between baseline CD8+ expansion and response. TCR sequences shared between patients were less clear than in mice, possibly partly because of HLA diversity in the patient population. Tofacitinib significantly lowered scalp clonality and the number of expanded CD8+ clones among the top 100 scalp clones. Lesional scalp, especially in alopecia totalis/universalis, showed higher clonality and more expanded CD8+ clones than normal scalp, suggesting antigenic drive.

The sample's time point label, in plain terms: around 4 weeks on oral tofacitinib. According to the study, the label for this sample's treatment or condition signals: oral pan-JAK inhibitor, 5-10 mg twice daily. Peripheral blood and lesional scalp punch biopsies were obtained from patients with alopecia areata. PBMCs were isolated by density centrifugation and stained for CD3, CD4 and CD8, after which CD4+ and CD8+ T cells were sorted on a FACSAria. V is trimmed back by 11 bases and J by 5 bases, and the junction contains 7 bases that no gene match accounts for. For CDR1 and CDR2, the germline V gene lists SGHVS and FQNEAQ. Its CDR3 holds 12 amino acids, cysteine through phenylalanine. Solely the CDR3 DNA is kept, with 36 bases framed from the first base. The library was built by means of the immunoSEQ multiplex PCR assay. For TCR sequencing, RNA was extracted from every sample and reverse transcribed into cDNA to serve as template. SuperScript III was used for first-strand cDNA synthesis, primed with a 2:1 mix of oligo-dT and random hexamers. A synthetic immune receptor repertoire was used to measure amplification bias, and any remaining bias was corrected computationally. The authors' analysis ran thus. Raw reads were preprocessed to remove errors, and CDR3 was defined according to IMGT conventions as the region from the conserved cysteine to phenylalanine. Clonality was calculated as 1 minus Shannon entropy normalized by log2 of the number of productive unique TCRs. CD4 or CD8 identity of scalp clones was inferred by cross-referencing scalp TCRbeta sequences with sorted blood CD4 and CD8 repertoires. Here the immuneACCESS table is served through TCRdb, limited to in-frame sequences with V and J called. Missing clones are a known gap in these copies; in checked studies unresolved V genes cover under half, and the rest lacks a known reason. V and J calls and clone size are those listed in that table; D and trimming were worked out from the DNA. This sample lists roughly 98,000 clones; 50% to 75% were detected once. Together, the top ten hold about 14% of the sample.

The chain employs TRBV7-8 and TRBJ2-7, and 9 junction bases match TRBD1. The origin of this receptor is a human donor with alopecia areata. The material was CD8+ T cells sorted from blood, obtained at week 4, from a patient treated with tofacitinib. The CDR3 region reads CAGGTGLHEQYF. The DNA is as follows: TGTGCCGGGGGGACAGGGCTCCACGAGCAGTACTTC.